This TCR beta chain came from a study of early T cells in non-severe SARS-CoV-2 infection (dated by TCRdb to the early 2020s). Broadly, across the study: Because TCR sequencing relied on bulk RNA taken from unsorted whole blood, pairing of alpha and beta chains was not possible. Study-wide findings and limitations: VDJdb matching was skewed toward anti-spike CD8 responses and likely underestimated virus-specific expansions by missing private and CD4 specificities.

The study was a case-control design nested within a healthcare worker cohort in London, UK, with weekly nasopharyngeal swab PCR tests and blood sampling. Healthcare workers were enrolled in the week of the UK lockdown, from 23 to 31 March 2020, and were followed every week for up to roughly 15 weeks. The library was built by means of 5' RACE. The data were produced on a NextSeq 500. In the TCR library protocol, unique molecular identifiers were attached to individual cDNA molecules to correct for PCR bias and sequencing error. Both TCR alpha and beta chains were sequenced, and tight co-correlation was observed between alpha and beta sequence abundances in each sample. The authors' pipeline ran thus. Decombinator V4 was used to annotate TCR sequences for V gene, J gene and CDR3. Expanded TCRs were defined as changing significantly between any two time points under a Poisson model with p below 0.0001. TCR abundances were normalised to the total number of TCRs sequenced per sample and expressed as counts per million. MAIT TCRs were defined by TRAV1-2 paired with TRAJ12, TRAJ20 or TRAJ33, and iNKT TCRs by TRAV10 paired with TRAJ18. VDJdb, accessed 1 November 2021, was searched for CMV, EBV and SARS-CoV-2 annotated TCRs, with TCRs annotated for multiple antigens excluded. TCRdb cleaned the public reads at Q25 with fastp, built clones with MiXCR and kept in-frame beta chains. A single entry per CDR3 protein holds the most common genes and DNA from its merged rows. None of the V and J calls come from the authors' own analysis; TCRdb made them. Counted in this sample were about 79,000 distinct CDR3 sequences; approximately 10% of them appeared once. The ten most abundant clones make up about 4.5% of the sample.

V is cut by 4 bases and J by 3 bases, and the space between the germline ends is 5 bases. Taken from the germline V gene, the CDR1 and CDR2 loops are SGDLS and YYNGEE. The CDR3 measures 12 amino acids from cysteine to phenylalanine. Only CDR3 DNA is held: 36 bases, read in frame from base 1. Notes on this clonotype: The target of this receptor is not known. Within one base of it there is no much larger clone, and no base qualities were kept.

The chain uses TRBV9 and TRBJ2-1, with an unclear D gene assignment. The sample taken for sequencing was whole blood. The sequence was collected from an adult who was a healthcare worker with PCR-confirmed SARS-CoV-2 infection or an uninfected control (not recorded which). The CDR3 reads as follows: CASSTNYNEQFF. The DNA sequence follows: TGTGCCAGCAGCACTAACTACAATGAGCAGTTCTTC.